The clone carrying this TCR beta chain was detected a few times. The antigen is unknown. The germline V gene encodes CDR1 SGHTA and CDR2 FQGNSA. Trimming took off 5 bases at V and 9 bases at J, with 19 bases between the two ends. The CDR3 runs to 14 residues. The data were taken from a study of Ad26.COV2.S vaccination and SARS-CoV-2 variants. Study-wide findings and caveats: Vaccine and placebo recipients had similar non-spike TCR breadth.

Only in-frame clones appear in the TCRdb table, and some are missing; sequencing was by immunoSEQ multiplex PCR. The table lists about 320,000 clones, around 84% of them singletons. Specified treatment: some 20 received Ad26.COV2.S at low or high dose, single or two shots; 5 received placebo; per-sample allocation not given. At day 63 after the first vaccine or placebo injection, samples were drawn. This material consisted of peripheral blood, taken in a trial of Ad26.COV2.S vaccine versus placebo. The receptor's source is a person aged 18-60 years who received the Ad26.COV2.S COVID-19 vaccine or a placebo. The rearrangement uses TRBV7-2 and TRBJ1-1, with D perhaps matching TRBD1 (6 bases). In DNA form, the CDR3 reads TGTGCCAGCAGCGATAACAGGGTGGGCTTAAAAGCTTTCTTT. It translates to CASSDNRVGLKAFF.